The 8 T cell receptor beta chains in this list originate from one sample, sequenced in a study of human T cells and chemical hapten exposure. TCRdb recomputed calls from the RACE reads with MiXCR, one row per CDR3 protein. The sample records approximately 80,000 distinct CDR3 sequences, approximately 10% being singletons. Time point here: patch test 2, 6 weeks after DPC sensitization. Sample treatment: therapeutic diphenylcyclopropenone sensitization with weekly scalp DPC. The source was whole blood, collected in connection with sensitization to the hapten diphenylcyclopropenone (DPC). These receptors were taken from a woman aged 30 to 39 with alopecia areata. Some clones in this sample may be carry-over from other donors' samples.

With regard to this clonotype: Given a much more abundant clone one base away, this may be a read error. The chain joins TRBV6-5 to TRBJ1-1, with D perhaps matching TRBD1 (6 bases). Germline assignment: CDR1 MNHEY and CDR2 SVGAGI. V dropped 0 bases and J dropped 2 bases, with 16 bases sitting between them. The CDR3 is made up of 17 amino acids. The CDR3 nucleotides read TGTGCCAGCAGTTACTCGAAGTTATGCAGGGGAAACACTGAAGCTTTCTTT. It translates to CASSYSKLCRGNTEAFF.

The V call is TRBV5-4, the J call TRBJ1-4, with D maybe TRBD1 (5 bases). CDR1 is SGHNT and CDR2 is YYREEE in the germline V gene (reference sequence). The ends were cut back, 5 bases at V and 7 bases at J, with 12 bases in the middle. This CDR3 has 13 amino acids. The CDR3 here is CASSTDTIEKLFF. DNA for the CDR3: TGTGCCAGCAGTACGGACACAATTGAAAAACTGTTTTTT.

J is TRBJ1-5 and V is TRBV6-2 or TRBV6-3; D gene uncertain. Deletions cut 7 bases from V and 0 bases from J, with 10 bases between. Germline CDR1 reads MNHEY; CDR2 reads SVGEGT. This CDR3 has 14 amino acids. The CDR3 DNA sequence: TGTGCCAGCAACCGAGACAATAGCAATCAGCCCCAGCATTTT. Protein: CASNRDNSNQPQHF.

This clonotype was counted many times. The chain recombines TRBV7-2 with TRBJ1-5; tentatively, D is TRBD1 (5 bases). CDR1 and CDR2 from the germline V gene are SGHTA and FQGNSA. Deletions cut 5 bases from V and 10 bases from J, with 24 bases between. The CDR3 loop spans 16 amino acids. The CDR3, as DNA: TGTGCCAGCAGCCCCCGATCTGGGGGAGAATATGGACCCCAGCATTTT. Translating it yields CASSPRSGGEYGPQHF.

This clonotype occurred many times. V and J are TRBV7-9 and TRBJ1-2; D remains ambiguous. The V gene's germline CDR1 is SEHNR and CDR2 FQNEAQ (reference sequence). The CDR3 extends over 11 amino acids. V was shortened by 5 bases and J by 8 bases, with 9 bases between the two germline ends. The CDR3, as DNA: TGTGCCAGCAGCACACAGTGGGGCTACACCTTC. This encodes CASSTQWGYTF.

This clonotype was counted between two and nine times. The rearrangement joins TRBV25-1 to TRBJ2-7; D is possibly TRBD2 (6 bases). The CDR3 is 13 residues long. The germline gives CDR1 MGHDK, CDR2 SYGVNS. Trimming pared 4 bases from V and 2 bases from J, leaving 9 bases between. The DNA for the CDR3 is TGTGCCAGCAGTGTGGGGGGTCCCTACGAGCAGTACTTC. This encodes CASSVGGPYEQYF.

This clonotype was detected many times. This rearrangement joins TRBV28 to TRBJ2-7, with 10 bases lining up with TRBD1. V was clipped by 5 bases and J by 1 base; unmatched bases: 5. Germline CDR1 is MDHEN and CDR2 is SYDVKM. The CDR3 is made up of 15 amino acids. The CDR3 DNA follows: TGTGCCAGCAGTCCCACGGGACAGGGGTCCTACGAGCAGTACTTC. Translation: CASSPTGQGSYEQYF.

This clonotype was detected a few times. V is TRBV5-1 and J is TRBJ1-1, with D unresolved. The CDR3 contains 15 residues. Trimming removed 0 bases at V and 1 base at J, with 10 bases between. Germline assignment: CDR1 SGHRS and CDR2 YFSETQ. DNA of the CDR3: TGCGCCAGCAGCTTGGTCGGTCAGACGAACACTGAAGCTTTCTTT. Translation: CASSLVGQTNTEAFF.